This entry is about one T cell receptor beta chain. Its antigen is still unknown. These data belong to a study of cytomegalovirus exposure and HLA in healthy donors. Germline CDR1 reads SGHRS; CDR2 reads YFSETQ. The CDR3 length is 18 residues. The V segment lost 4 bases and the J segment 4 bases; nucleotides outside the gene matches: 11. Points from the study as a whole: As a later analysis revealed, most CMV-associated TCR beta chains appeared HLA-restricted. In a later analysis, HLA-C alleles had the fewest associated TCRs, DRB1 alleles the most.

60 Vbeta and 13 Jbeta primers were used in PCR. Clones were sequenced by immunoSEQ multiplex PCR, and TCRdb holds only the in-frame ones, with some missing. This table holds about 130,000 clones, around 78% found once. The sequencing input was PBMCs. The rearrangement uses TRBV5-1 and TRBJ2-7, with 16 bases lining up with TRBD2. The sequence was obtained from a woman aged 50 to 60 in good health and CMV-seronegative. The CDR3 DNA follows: TGCGCCAGCAGCCCGGGACTAGCGGGAGGGCCTAAGTTTTACGAGCAGTACTTC. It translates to CASSPGLAGGPKFYEQYF.